These T cell receptor beta chains were read from a single sample in a study of shared T cell receptors in the human thymus. Sequencing was performed with immunoSEQ multiplex PCR; in TCRdb, only in-frame clones are kept and a portion is missing. In the table there are hundreds of thousands of clones, about 95% of which are singletons. The sample consisted of thymocytes. The receptors here all came from a human donor. The CDR3 runs from the conserved cysteine through the conserved F or W. D genes are given only for firm matches. Only part of the rows carry a size: once, few, many, or a class if the clone is expanded.

j_call d_call clone_size v_call cdr3_nt cdr3_aa
TRBJ2-1 NA NA TRBV11-2 TGTGCCAGCAGCGTGAGCAATGAGCAGTTCTTC CASSVSNEQFF
TRBJ1-5 NA NA TRBV6-1 TGTGCCAGCAGTGAAGGGGGACTTATGGGCAATCAGCCCCAGCATTTT CASSEGGLMGNQPQHF
TRBJ1-2 TRBD1 NA TRBV4-2 TGTGCCAGCAGCCAGAGGGACAGGTGGGATGGCTACACCTTC CASSQRDRWDGYTF
TRBJ1-1 NA once TRBV6-6 TGTGCCAGCAGTTACTCGAAAGGTAACGCCCACACTGAAGCTTTCTTT CASSYSKGNAHTEAFF
TRBJ1-4 NA NA TRBV19 TGTGCCAGTAGTATTGGGCGAAATGAAAAACTGTTTTTT CASSIGRNEKLFF
TRBJ2-4 TRBD2 NA TRBV18 TGTGCCAGCTCACCAGGGCGGGAGTTAGTCAAAAACATTCAGTACTTC CASSPGRELVKNIQYF
TRBJ1-2 NA NA TRBV7-2 TGTGCCAGCAGCTTACAGAGACCGTTCTACGGCTACACCTTC CASSLQRPFYGYTF
TRBJ2-5 TRBD2 NA TRBV2 TGTGCCGGGATTCGACTAGCGGGAGGTCAAGAGACCCAGTACTTC CAGIRLAGGQETQYF
TRBJ1-2 NA NA TRBV4-1 TGCGCCAGCACCCACGAACCCCGGCAGGGCAGGATTCGCTACACCTTC CASTHEPRQGRIRYTF
TRBJ2-4 NA few TRBV27 TGTGCCAGCAGTCTGGGAACCCTCGAAATGGATCAGTACTTC CASSLGTLEMDQYF
TRBJ2-2 TRBD1 NA TRBV5-4 TGTGCCAGCAGCTTAGGACAGGGGGACACCGGGGAGCTGTTTTTT CASSLGQGDTGELFF
TRBJ2-7 TRBD1 NA TRBV28 TGTGCCAGCAGGCGCAGGGACAGAACCTACGAGCAGTACTTC CASRRRDRTYEQYF
TRBJ1-4 NA NA TRBV9 TGTGCCAGCAGCGTAGAGGGGAGGCAGGGCGAAAAACTGTTTTTT CASSVEGRQGEKLFF
TRBJ2-1 TRBD2 NA TRBV12-5 TGTGCTAGTGGCGGGGGACTAGCGGGGAACAATGAGCAGTTCTTC CASGGGLAGNNEQFF
TRBJ1-3 NA NA TRBV27 TGTGCCAGCAGTTTATCTTGGGGGAGAAGTGGAAACACCATATATTTT CASSLSWGRSGNTIYF
TRBJ2-7 NA NA TRBV7-2 TGTGCCAGCAGCCCAACCCCCCGGGGCGCCGGCGAGCAGTACTTC CASSPTPRGAGEQYF
TRBJ2-7 TRBD2 once TRBV7-2 TGTGCCAGCAGCACTCCTAGCGGTACTGTCTACGAGCAGTACTTC CASSTPSGTVYEQYF
TRBJ2-1 TRBD2 NA TRBV29-1 TGCAGCGCTTGGACTAGCGGGAGTCAAGATGAGCAGTTCTTC CSAWTSGSQDEQFF
TRBJ2-3 TRBD1 NA TRBV27 TGTGCCAGCAGTTGCCCAGGTAGAGGGGGCCAGGGGTCAATAGATACGCAGTATTTT CASSCPGRGGQGSIDTQYF
TRBJ2-7 TRBD1 NA TRBV15 TGTGCCACCAGCAGAGTCACCGGGACAGGGTCCCACGAGCAGTACTTC CATSRVTGTGSHEQYF
TRBJ2-1 TRBD2 NA TRBV7-9 TGTGCCAGCAGCTTAGAACCCCCACTAGCGGGAGAGGCGTTCTTC CASSLEPPLAGEAFF
TRBJ1-2 NA NA TRBV23-1 TGCGCCAGCAGTCAATCCGAGGGGGGGGCGCGGAACTATGGCTACACCTTC CASSQSEGGARNYGYTF
TRBJ2-7 TRBD1 NA TRBV29-1 TGCAGCGTCTCCGGGACAGGGCGACCCTACGAGCAGTACTTC CSVSGTGRPYEQYF
TRBJ1-2 NA NA TRBV10-3 TGTGCCATCTCTCCGGGGTTGAGTGGCTACACCTTC CAISPGLSGYTF
TRBJ1-1 TRBD1 NA TRBV4-3 TGCGCCAGCAGCCCCCGACAGGGGACAAACACTGAAGCTTTCTTT CASSPRQGTNTEAFF
TRBJ2-7 NA NA TRBV7-2 TGTGCCAGCAGCCTCTCTAGCTCCTACGAGCAGTACTTC CASSLSSSYEQYF
TRBJ2-1 NA NA TRBV27 TGTGCCAGCAGTTTAGGAACTAGCAGCTACAATGAGCAGTTCTTC CASSLGTSSYNEQFF
TRBJ2-7 NA NA TRBV29-1 TGCAGCGTTGAAGAAAGGGGCCCACCTTGGGAGCAGTACTTC CSVEERGPPWEQYF
TRBJ2-7 NA NA TRBV7-2 TGTGCCAGCAGCTTAGGTAGCCGGGTCCACGAGCAGTACTTC CASSLGSRVHEQYF
TRBJ1-1 NA NA TRBV15 TGTGCCACCAGCAGAGAGGGGGGGACAGAAGCTTTCTTT CATSREGGTEAFF
TRBJ1-1 NA NA TRBV15 TGTGCCACCAGCAGAGAGGGGGCCCCTGGGACTCGGGACACTGAAGCTTTCTTT CATSREGAPGTRDTEAFF
TRBJ2-2 TRBD1 NA TRBV11-2 TGTGCCAGCAGCAACAGGACAGGGGCCACCGGGGAGCTGTTTTTT CASSNRTGATGELFF
TRBJ1-4 TRBD1 NA TRBV9 TGTGCCAGCAGCCCTCGACAGGGATTGAATGAAAAACTGTTTTTT CASSPRQGLNEKLFF
TRBJ2-5 TRBD1 NA TRBV7-9 TGTGCCAGCAGCTCCCGGACAGGGACTGGGGAGACCCAGTACTTC CASSSRTGTGETQYF
TRBJ1-2 TRBD1 NA TRBV27 TGTGCCAGCAAAATACAGGGGTTGGATGGCTACACCTTC CASKIQGLDGYTF
TRBJ2-7 NA once TRBV6-1 TGTGCCAGCAGTGAAGTAGTGGGACTCAGGCTCTACGAGCAGTACTTC CASSEVVGLRLYEQYF
TRBJ2-7 NA once TRBV13 TGTGCCAGCAGCGCCGACTCGTCCGAGCAGTACTTC CASSADSSEQYF
TRBJ2-3 TRBD1 NA TRBV28 TGTGCCAGCCATTCCGGGACAGGACGACCAGATACGCAGTATTTT CASHSGTGRPDTQYF
TRBJ2-4 NA once TRBV10-2 TGCGCCAGCAGTGACAACAGGACCATAGCCAAAAACATTCAGTACTTC CASSDNRTIAKNIQYF
TRBJ1-2 NA NA TRBV4-1 TGCGCCAGCAGCCAAGTCCACACGGGATATCCTACGGCCTTC CASSQVHTGYPTAF
TRBJ2-7 NA NA TRBV27 TGTGCCAGCAGTTTAACCGGGGGCTACGAGCAGTACTTC CASSLTGGYEQYF
TRBJ1-2 NA NA TRBV2 TGTGCCAGCAGTAGTATAGGCCCAAATGGCTACACCTTC CASSSIGPNGYTF
TRBJ1-2 NA NA TRBV29-1 TGCAGCGTTGACCCCGTCGGCGGTCTGCCTGGCTACACCTTC CSVDPVGGLPGYTF
TRBJ2-1 TRBD2 NA TRBV30 TGTGCCTGGAGTGGTGGCGGGAGCGAATTCTACAATGAGCAGTTCTTC CAWSGGGSEFYNEQFF
TRBJ1-5 NA NA TRBV28 TGTGCCAGCATTCAGCAGACTTATAGCAATCAGCCCCAGCATTTT CASIQQTYSNQPQHF
TRBJ1-5 NA NA TRBV25-1 TGTGCCAGCAGTAAAAGGACAGCAAAACAGCCCCAGCATTTT CASSKRTAKQPQHF
TRBJ1-1 NA NA TRBV10-3 TGTGCCTCCTCACGGGGGCACAGCACTGAAGCTTTCTTT CASSRGHSTEAFF